These 30 T cell receptor beta chains were all obtained from the same sample, sequenced in a study of T cell responses to AZD1222 COVID-19 vaccine. Sequenced by immunoSEQ multiplex PCR; TCRdb stores in-frame clones only, minus some. The repertoire holds 210,000 or so clones, under 95% seen once, with approximately 1% in the top ten. This specimen consisted of peripheral blood, obtained on day 0 of MenACWY control vaccination. The receptors here all came from an adult in good health.

The gene calls are TRBV19 and TRBJ1-4, with 7 bases that match TRBD1. The CDR3 has 16 amino acids. J lost 10 bases, V lost 6 bases, and 17 bases had no gene match. In germline, CDR1 is LNHDA, CDR2 SQIVND (reference sequence). CDR3 DNA: TGTGCCAGTAGGGACACCGGGACAGTGAAACCACCAAAACTGTTTTTT. Translating gives CASRDTGTVKPPKLFF.

In this sample, this clone turned up once. V gene TRBV7-2 combines with J gene TRBJ2-3; TRBD2 matches 14 bases. This CDR3 has 16 amino acids. Germline CDR1 reads SGHTA; CDR2 reads FQGNSA. The V segment lost 5 bases and the J segment 8 bases; nucleotides outside the gene matches: 9. In DNA form, the CDR3 reads TGTGCCAGCAGCCCACCGGGACTAGCGGGGGTGGGTACGCAGTATTTT. This translates into CASSPPGLAGVGTQYF.

This clone was picked up a small number of times. The gene calls are TRBV5-4 and TRBJ2-3; 9 bases are shared with TRBD2. The V segment lost 4 bases and the J segment 2 bases; nucleotides outside the gene matches: 8. Germline V gene data show CDR1 as SGHNT and CDR2 as YYREEE (reference sequence). The CDR3 totals 16 residues. The CDR3 is CASSRYIAGDTDTQYF. CDR3 sequence (DNA): TGTGCCAGCAGCCGTTATATAGCGGGGGACACAGATACGCAGTATTTT.

V and J are TRBV3-1 (or the pseudogene TRBV3-2) and TRBJ1-6, with TRBD1 as a possible D gene (6 bases). Germline-derived CDR1 and CDR2 are LGHDT and YNNKEL (reference sequence). V lost 4 bases and J 10 bases, leaving 20 bases between the germline ends. The CDR3 contains 16 residues. The CDR3: CASSPRGTGIDSPLHF. In DNA form, the CDR3 reads TGTGCCAGCAGCCCCCGGGGCACAGGGATCGACTCACCCCTCCACTTT.

The V and J genes are TRBV3-1 (or the pseudogene TRBV3-2) and TRBJ1-6; no reliable D call. In germline, CDR1 is LGHDT, CDR2 YNNKEL (reference sequence). The germline V and J ends were trimmed by 4 bases and 11 bases, with 15 bases remaining between them. The CDR3 spans 14 residues. The CDR3 here is CASSPYGLDAPLHF. CDR3 DNA: TGTGCCAGCAGCCCGTACGGACTGGACGCACCCCTCCACTTT.

Comments on this clone: A junction boundary mismatches the germline segment, possibly from a read error. The rearrangement joins TRBV19 to TRBJ2-5; 7 bases match TRBD2. CDR1 and CDR2 (germline): LNHDA, SQIVND (reference sequence). The CDR3 loop spans 15 amino acids. In DNA form, the CDR3 reads TGTGCCAGTAGTATAGCCAGCGGGGTATCAGAGACTCAGTACTTC. This gives the protein CASSIASGVSETQYF.

This clone was picked up one time. The chain links TRBV27 to TRBJ1-2; D possibly corresponds to TRBD1 (5 bases). The V gene's germline CDR1 is MNHEY and CDR2 SMNVEV (reference sequence). Trimming left V 8 bases short and J 3 bases short, with 13 bases between. The length of the CDR3 is 13 residues. CDR3 nucleotides: TGTGCCAGCGGCCCCCGACAGCACTATGGCTACACCTTC. As protein: CASGPRQHYGYTF.

The chain joins TRBV6-5 to TRBJ1-1; a weak D match, TRBD1 (6 bases). Deletions cut 11 bases from V and 5 bases from J, with 18 bases between. Looked up from germline, CDR1 is MNHEY and CDR2 is SVGAGI. CDR3 length: 13 amino acids. The CDR3 reads CASQTGYGTEAFF. CDR3 DNA sequence: TGTGCCTCACAAACAGGGTACGGGACTGAAGCTTTCTTT.

The chain carries TRBV6-2 or TRBV6-3 and TRBJ2-7; 9 nucleotides match TRBD1. CDR1 and CDR2 (germline): MNHEY, SVGEGT. V was clipped by 3 bases and J by 3 bases; unmatched bases: 15. This CDR3 contains 18 residues. CDR3 in DNA: TGTGCCAGCAGTTATCTATCCCTAACCGGGACAGGGATCTACGAGCAGTACTTC. Protein product: CASSYLSLTGTGIYEQYF.

The chain links TRBV7-8 to TRBJ1-1; weak D call: TRBD1 (5 bases). The CDR3 totals 15 residues. Trimming stripped 0 bases from V and 0 bases from J, with 8 bases between. Per germline, CDR1 SGHVS and CDR2 FQNEAQ. CDR3 in DNA: TGTGCCAGCAGCTTAGCTACAGGAGTGAACACTGAAGCTTTCTTT. This gives the protein CASSLATGVNTEAFF.

The gene calls are TRBV3-1 (or the pseudogene TRBV3-2) and TRBJ1-1; perhaps TRBD1 as D (6 bases). CDR1 is LGHDT, CDR2 YNNKEL, per germline (reference sequence). The CDR3 contains 14 residues. Trimming removed 1 base from V and 3 bases from J, with 9 bases in between. The CDR3 sequence: CASSQGGPYTEAFF. The CDR3 DNA reads TGTGCCAGCAGCCAAGGGGGGCCGTACACTGAAGCTTTCTTT.

The chain combines TRBV18 with TRBJ1-1; TRBD1 matches 7 bases. Trimming took 3 bases from V and 11 from J; bases not matched to a gene: 15. There are 15 residues in the CDR3. Germline CDR1 and CDR2: KGHSH and LQKENI. The chain's CDR3 is CASSPGIPAGGWAFF. The CDR3 DNA sequence: TGTGCCAGCTCACCTGGAATTCCGGCAGGGGGATGGGCTTTCTTT.

This clone has a single count. V usage is TRBV7-9 and J usage is TRBJ2-5; weak D call: TRBD1 (5 bases). The CDR3 is 14 residues long. Trimming left V 5 bases short and J 2 bases short, with 12 bases between. The germline CDR1 and CDR2 sequences are SEHNR and FQNEAQ (reference sequence). DNA for the CDR3: TGTGCCAGCAGCCCCCCCAGGGAACAAGAGACCCAGTACTTC. Translated: CASSPPREQETQYF.

J is TRBJ2-7 and V is TRBV4-1; 10 bases fit TRBD2. CDR1 and CDR2 from the germline V gene are MGHRA and YSYEKL. The CDR3 has 15 amino acids. Germline trimming cut 0 bases from V and 4 bases from J; bases unmatched to any gene: 3. CDR3 region: CASSQDPLAGYEQYF. The CDR3 DNA is TGCGCCAGCAGCCAAGATCCACTAGCGGGGTACGAGCAGTACTTC.

The chain uses TRBV23-1 and TRBJ1-5; weak D call: TRBD1 (6 bases). TRBV23-1 is marked as an open reading frame, function uncertain. This CDR3 contains 16 residues. Trimming stripped 7 bases from V and 6 bases from J, with 22 bases between. The CDR3 DNA reads TGCGCCAGCATAACAACAGGGACCCACCTCCCTCAGCCCCAGCATTTT. Translated, it gives CASITTGTHLPQPQHF.

The sample holds one count of this clone. V usage is TRBV4-1 and J usage is TRBJ2-7, with 11 bases identical to TRBD1. This CDR3 region has 15 residues. V was clipped by 4 bases and J by 0 bases; unmatched bases: 2. Per germline, CDR1 MGHRA and CDR2 YSYEKL. The CDR3 region is CASSPGTGGSYEQYF. In DNA form, the CDR3 reads TGCGCCAGCAGCCCGGGGACAGGGGGCTCCTACGAGCAGTACTTC.

The J gene is TRBJ1-5, the V gene TRBV6-2 or TRBV6-3; D not certain. This CDR3 spans 12 amino acids. The V gene lost 0 bases and the J gene lost 5 bases, with 2 bases spanning the gap. Per germline, CDR1 MNHEY and CDR2 SVGEGT. The CDR3 here is CASSYSHQPQHF. The CDR3 DNA follows: TGTGCCAGCAGTTACTCGCATCAGCCCCAGCATTTT.

V usage is TRBV6-5 and J usage is TRBJ1-2, with 7 bases identical to TRBD1. The CDR3 contains 15 residues. J was trimmed by 8 bases and V by 5 bases; bases with no gene match: 14. The germline V gene encodes CDR1 MNHEY and CDR2 SVGAGI. Here the CDR3 reads CASSLRTGPAGGYTF. CDR3 DNA sequence: TGTGCCAGCAGTCTCAGGACAGGCCCGGCGGGGGGCTACACCTTC.

The V gene is TRBV9, the J gene TRBJ1-2; D is possibly TRBD1 (6 bases). The germline gives CDR1 SGDLS, CDR2 YYNGEE. The CDR3 has 15 residues. Trimming stripped 4 bases from V and 4 bases from J, with 17 bases between. The CDR3: CASSPSPGAPYGYTF. CDR3 sequence (DNA): TGTGCCAGCAGCCCTAGTCCAGGGGCACCCTATGGCTACACCTTC.

The rearrangement joins TRBV19 to TRBJ2-2, with D possibly being TRBD1 (6 bases). V lost 6 bases and J lost 0, with 11 bases in between. The length of the CDR3 is 15 residues. Germline CDR1 reads LNHDA; CDR2 reads SQIVND (reference sequence). CDR3 in amino acids: CASRWTDANTGELFF. The CDR3 DNA follows: TGTGCCAGTAGGTGGACAGATGCGAACACCGGGGAGCTGTTTTTT.

The V call is TRBV5-5, the J call TRBJ1-6; D is perhaps TRBD1 (5 bases). V was clipped by 4 bases and J by 10 bases, with 15 bases between them. Looked up from germline, CDR1 is SGHKS and CDR2 is YYEKEE (reference sequence). There are 14 residues in the CDR3. The CDR3 sequence: CASSPGGGNSPLHF. Here the CDR3 DNA reads TGTGCCAGCAGCCCTGGGGGAGGCAACTCACCCCTCCACTTT.

The chain has TRBV19 and TRBJ2-1, with D possibly TRBD1 on 5 matching bases. Germline assignment: CDR1 LNHDA and CDR2 SQIVND (reference sequence). Trimming removed 5 bases from V and 5 bases from J, with 7 bases in between. The CDR3 has 12 amino acids. The CDR3 here is CASSLGHNEQFF. As DNA, the CDR3 is TGTGCCAGTAGTCTGGGGCACAATGAGCAGTTCTTC.

This sequence joins TRBV7-2 and TRBJ2-1; D could derive from TRBD1 or TRBD2 (7 bases each). The CDR3 totals 14 residues. Germline CDR1 is SGHTA and CDR2 is FQGNSA. The germline V and J ends were trimmed by 5 bases and 8 bases, with 16 bases remaining between them. CDR3 in amino acids: CASSPQTGRDEQFF. CDR3 in DNA: TGTGCCAGCAGCCCTCAGACAGGGAGGGATGAGCAGTTCTTC.

The genes are TRBV27 and TRBJ1-6; D uncertain. Germline lookup yields CDR1 MNHEY and CDR2 SMNVEV (reference sequence). Deletions cut 3 bases from V and 9 bases from J, with 15 bases between. There are 15 residues in the CDR3. CDR3 DNA: TGTGCCAGCAGTTTCGGGGTGGATATTGTTTCACCCCTCCACTTT. Its translation is CASSFGVDIVSPLHF.

The rearrangement links TRBV6-5 to TRBJ1-2, with a weak D call TRBD1 (5 bases). This CDR3 has 14 residues. Per germline, CDR1 MNHEY and CDR2 SVGAGI. Trimming stripped 2 bases from V and 7 bases from J, with 14 bases between. The CDR3 nucleotides read TGTGCCAGCAGTTACGGAAGGGGCTACGGTGGCTACACCTTC. It yields the protein CASSYGRGYGGYTF.

This chain links TRBV19 with TRBJ2-7, with D unclear. The CDR3 is 13 residues long. Germline values: CDR1 LNHDA, CDR2 SQIVND (reference sequence). The ends were cut back, 1 base at V and 3 bases at J, with 7 bases in the middle. DNA of the CDR3: TGTGCCAGTAGTATAGCCAGGAACTACGAGCAGTACTTC. It encodes CASSIARNYEQYF.

This clone appeared once. The chain carries TRBV9 and TRBJ1-6; D possibly corresponds to TRBD1 (5 bases). Looked up from germline, CDR1 is SGDLS and CDR2 is YYNGEE. Trimming removed 3 bases at V and 5 bases at J, with 15 bases between. This CDR3 comprises 16 residues. The DNA of the CDR3 is TGTGCCAGCAGCGATGCCCTAGGGACGGATAATTCACCCCTCCACTTT. Amino acid sequence: CASSDALGTDNSPLHF.

The rearrangement uses TRBV4-3 and TRBJ2-7; D is ambiguous. The V and J ends lost 0 bases and 2 bases respectively, with 8 bases between them. The CDR3 is 14 residues long. Germline loops: CDR1 LGHNA, CDR2 YSLEER. The CDR3 sequence is CASSQDLGPYEQYF. The CDR3, as DNA: TGCGCCAGCAGCCAAGATTTGGGCCCCTACGAGCAGTACTTC.

This chain links TRBV7-2 with TRBJ1-5; tentatively, D is TRBD1 (5 bases). This CDR3 spans 13 amino acids. V lost 5 bases, J lost 7 bases, and 12 bases lay in between. Germline V lookup: CDR1 SGHTA, CDR2 FQGNSA. The CDR3 coding sequence is TGTGCCAGCAGCCCCGGGACCAGCCAGCCCCAGCATTTT. Its protein is CASSPGTSQPQHF.

The chain uses TRBV19 and TRBJ1-1, with D tentatively TRBD1 (5 bases). CDR1 is LNHDA and CDR2 is SQIVND in the germline V gene (reference sequence). Trimming cost V 6 bases and J 4 bases, with 15 bases left between them. This CDR3 is built from 14 residues. The CDR3 nucleotides are TGTGCCAGTAGGATTCAGGGTAGTGGCACTGAAGCTTTCTTT. Translating it yields CASRIQGSGTEAFF.